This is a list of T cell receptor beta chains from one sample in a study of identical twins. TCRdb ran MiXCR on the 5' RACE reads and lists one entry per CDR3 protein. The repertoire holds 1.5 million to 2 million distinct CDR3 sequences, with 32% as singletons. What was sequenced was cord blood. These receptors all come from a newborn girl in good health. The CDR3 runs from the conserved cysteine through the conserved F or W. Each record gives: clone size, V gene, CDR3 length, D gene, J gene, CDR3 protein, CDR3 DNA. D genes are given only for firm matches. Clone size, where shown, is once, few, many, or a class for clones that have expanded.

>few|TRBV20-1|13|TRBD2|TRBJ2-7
CSANSGRVYEQYF
TGCAGTGCTAACAGCGGGAGGGTCTACGAGCAGTACTTC
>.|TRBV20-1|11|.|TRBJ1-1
CRGTLGTEAFF
TGCAGGGGGACGCTAGGCACTGAAGCTTTCTTT
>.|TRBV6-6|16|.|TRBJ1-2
CASSYSTESLNYGYTF
TGTGCCAGCAGTTACTCGACAGAGTCGCTTAACTATGGCTACACCTTC
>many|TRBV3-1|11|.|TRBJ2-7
CASSQSYEQYF
TGTGCCAGCAGCCAATCCTACGAGCAGTACTTC
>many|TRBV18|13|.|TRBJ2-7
CASSPDLSYEQYF
TGTGCCAGCTCACCGGACCTCTCCTACGAGCAGTACTTC
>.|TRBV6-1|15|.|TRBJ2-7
CASSEAPISPYEQYF
TGTGCCAGCAGTGAAGCGCCCATAAGTCCCTACGAGCAGTACTTC
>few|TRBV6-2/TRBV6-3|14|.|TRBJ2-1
CASSLFTSYNEQFF
TGTGCCAGCAGCCTCTTTACTAGCTACAATGAGCAGTTCTTC
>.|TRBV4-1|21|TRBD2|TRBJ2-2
CASSQPKRGGLPLLNTGELFF
TGCGCCAGCAGCCAGCCAAAGCGGGGGGGCTTACCTCTTTTGAACACCGGGGAGCTGTTTTTT
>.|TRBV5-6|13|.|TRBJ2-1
CASSLVLAFEQFF
TGTGCCAGCAGCTTGGTTCTAGCATTTGAGCAGTTCTTC
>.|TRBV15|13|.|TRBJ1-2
CATSEGRNYGYTF
TGTGCCACCAGCGAGGGGCGCAACTATGGCTACACCTTC
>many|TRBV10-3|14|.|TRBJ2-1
CAIRGDGSYNEQFF
TGTGCCATCCGTGGTGACGGCTCCTACAATGAGCAGTTCTTC
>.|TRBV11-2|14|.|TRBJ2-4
CASSSLLAKNIQYF
TGTGCCAGCAGCTCTCTCTTAGCCAAAAACATTCAGTACTTC
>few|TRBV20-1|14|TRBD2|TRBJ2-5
CSASIWRGKETQYF
TGCAGTGCTAGTATTTGGCGGGGGAAAGAGACCCAGTACTTC
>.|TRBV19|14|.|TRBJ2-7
CASTRHPSSYEQYF
TGTGCCAGTACCCGACATCCGAGCTCCTACGAGCAGTACTTC
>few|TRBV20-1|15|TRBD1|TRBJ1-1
CSAGSGGNLNTEAFF
TGCAGTGCCGGGTCAGGGGGCAATTTGAACACTGAAGCTTTCTTT
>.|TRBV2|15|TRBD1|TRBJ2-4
CASIRRQGAKNIQYF
TGTGCCAGCATACGAAGACAGGGAGCCAAAAACATTCAGTACTTC
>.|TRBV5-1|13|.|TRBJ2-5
CASSGRLQETQYF
TGCGCCAGCAGCGGACGGCTTCAAGAGACCCAGTACTTC
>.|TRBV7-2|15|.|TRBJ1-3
CASSLEGVRGNTIYF
TGTGCCAGCAGCTTAGAGGGGGTTAGAGGAAACACCATATATTTT
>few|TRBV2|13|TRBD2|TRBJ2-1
CASTSGRLGEQFF
TGTGCCAGTACTAGCGGGAGGTTGGGTGAGCAGTTCTTC
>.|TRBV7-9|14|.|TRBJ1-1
CASSFQYTNTEAFF
TGTGCCAGCAGCTTTCAGTACACGAACACTGAAGCTTTCTTT
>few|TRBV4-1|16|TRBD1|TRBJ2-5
CASSQDVKQGEKTQYF
TGCGCCAGCAGCCAAGATGTGAAACAGGGGGAGAAGACCCAGTACTTC
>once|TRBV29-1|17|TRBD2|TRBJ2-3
CSVERTSGGRGTDTQYF
TGCAGCGTTGAAAGGACTAGCGGGGGGCGGGGCACAGATACGCAGTATTTT
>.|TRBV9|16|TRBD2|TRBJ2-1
CASSVVGLATHGEQFF
TGTGCCAGCAGCGTAGTGGGACTAGCTACGCACGGGGAGCAGTTCTTC
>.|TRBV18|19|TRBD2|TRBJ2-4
CASSPGLAGTLLAKNIQYF
TGTGCCAGCTCACCTGGACTAGCGGGAACCTTACTAGCCAAAAACATTCAGTACTTC
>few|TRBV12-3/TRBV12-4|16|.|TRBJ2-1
CASSLQGLSSYNEQFF
TGTGCCAGCAGTCTACAGGGCCTAAGCTCCTACAATGAGCAGTTCTTC
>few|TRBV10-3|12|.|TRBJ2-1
CAISDDRNEQFF
TGTGCCATCAGTGACGACCGCAATGAGCAGTTCTTC
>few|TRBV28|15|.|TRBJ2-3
CATRFPGLSTDTQYF
TGTGCCACCCGTTTCCCGGGACTTAGCACAGATACGCAGTATTTT
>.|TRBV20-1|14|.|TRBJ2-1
CSARSAEPAYEQFF
TGCAGTGCTAGATCCGCGGAACCCGCCTACGAGCAGTTCTTC
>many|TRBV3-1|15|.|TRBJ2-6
CASSQGVSGANVLTF
TGTGCCAGCAGCCAAGGGGTCTCTGGGGCCAACGTCCTGACTTTC
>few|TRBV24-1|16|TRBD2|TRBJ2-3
CATSDMTSGMGDTQYF
TGTGCCACCAGTGATATGACTAGCGGGATGGGAGATACGCAGTATTTT
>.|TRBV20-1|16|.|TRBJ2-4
CSAPGGSGKAKNIQYF
TGCAGTGCCCCAGGGGGGAGCGGGAAGGCCAAAAACATTCAGTACTTC
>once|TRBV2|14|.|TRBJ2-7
CASSLSATTSEQYF
TGTGCCAGCAGTTTAAGTGCGACGACCTCCGAGCAGTACTTC
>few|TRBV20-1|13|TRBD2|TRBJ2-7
CSAMGLAGGEQYF
TGCAGTGCCATGGGACTAGCGGGTGGGGAGCAGTACTTC
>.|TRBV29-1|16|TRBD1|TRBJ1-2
CSVGGDRGQTSDGYTF
TGCAGCGTTGGGGGCGACAGGGGCCAAACGTCGGATGGCTACACCTTC
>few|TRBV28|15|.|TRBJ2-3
CASSPWTAVTDTQYF
TGTGCCAGCAGCCCATGGACCGCCGTCACAGATACGCAGTATTTT
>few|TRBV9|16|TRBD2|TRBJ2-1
CASSVAASGGYNEQFF
TGTGCCAGCAGCGTAGCTGCTAGCGGGGGGTACAATGAGCAGTTCTTC
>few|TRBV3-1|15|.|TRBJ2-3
CASSQERLGSDTQYF
TGTGCCAGCAGCCAAGAAAGACTGGGGTCGGATACGCAGTATTTT
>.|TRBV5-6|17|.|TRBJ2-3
CASSPLDEFLSTDTQYF
TGTGCCAGCAGCCCCCTAGACGAATTTCTGAGCACAGATACGCAGTATTTT
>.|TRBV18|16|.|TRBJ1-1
CASSPTAGQMNTEAFF
TGTGCCAGCTCACCAACGGCAGGACAGATGAACACTGAAGCTTTCTTT
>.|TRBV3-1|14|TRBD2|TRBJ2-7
CASSQESGLDEQYF
TGTGCCAGCAGCCAAGAGTCCGGACTAGACGAGCAGTACTTC
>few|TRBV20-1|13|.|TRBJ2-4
CSATGTLKNIQYF
TGCAGTGCCACCGGGACTCTAAAAAACATTCAGTACTTC
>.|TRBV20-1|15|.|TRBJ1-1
CSARAPEGVNTEAFF
TGCAGTGCTAGAGCTCCGGAAGGGGTGAACACTGAAGCTTTCTTT
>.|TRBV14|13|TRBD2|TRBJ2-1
CASSQAPAGTQFF
TGTGCCAGCAGCCAAGCACCAGCGGGGACGCAGTTCTTC
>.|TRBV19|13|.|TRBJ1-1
CASRRYRDTEAFF
TGTGCCAGTAGGCGATACAGGGACACTGAAGCTTTCTTT